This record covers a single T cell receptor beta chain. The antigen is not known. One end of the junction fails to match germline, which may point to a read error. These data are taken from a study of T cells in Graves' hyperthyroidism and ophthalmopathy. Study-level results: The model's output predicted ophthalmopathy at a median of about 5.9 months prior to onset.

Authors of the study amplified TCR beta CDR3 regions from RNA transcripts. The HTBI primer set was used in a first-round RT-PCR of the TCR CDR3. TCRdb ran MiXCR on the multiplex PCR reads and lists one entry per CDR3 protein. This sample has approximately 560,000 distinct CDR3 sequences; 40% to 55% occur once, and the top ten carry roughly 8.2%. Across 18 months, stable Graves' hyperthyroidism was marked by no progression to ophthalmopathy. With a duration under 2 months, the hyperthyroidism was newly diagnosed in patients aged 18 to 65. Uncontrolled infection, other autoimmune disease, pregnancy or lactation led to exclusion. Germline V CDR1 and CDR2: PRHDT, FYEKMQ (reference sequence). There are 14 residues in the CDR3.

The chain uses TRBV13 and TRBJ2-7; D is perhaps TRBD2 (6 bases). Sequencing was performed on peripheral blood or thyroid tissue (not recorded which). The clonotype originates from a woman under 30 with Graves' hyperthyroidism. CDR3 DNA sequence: TGTGCCAGCAGCGCCCCTAGCGCTTCCTACGAGCAGTGCTTC. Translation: CASSAPSASYEQCF.